The 5 T cell receptor beta chains below all came from one sample that was sequenced in a study of graft-versus-host responses after intestinal transplantation. No antigen has been identified for these receptors. Repertoires were generated with immunoSEQ multiplex PCR, while TCRdb's copy carries only in-frame clones and drops some. The table lists some 39,000 clones, roughly 95% of them singletons. Specimen: unstimulated CD8+ T cells sorted from spleen or lymph node cells, collected before transplant. These receptors came from a human donor who was the organ donor for an intestinal transplant.

The J gene is TRBJ1-5, the V gene TRBV5-6; D remains unclear. CDR3 length: 16 residues. The V end lost 0 bases, the J end lost 3 bases, and 13 bases lay between the germline ends. Germline loops: CDR1 SGHDT, CDR2 YYEEEE. The CDR3 is CASSLGAAAYNQPQHF. The CDR3 DNA reads as TGTGCCAGCAGCTTGGGGGCAGCCGCGTACAATCAGCCCCAGCATTTT. The complete variable domain, with remaining parts taken from reference TRBV5-6 and TRBJ1-5, reads DAGVTQSPTHLIKTRGQQVTLRCSPKSGHDTVSWYQQALGQGPQFIFQYYEEEERQRGNFPDRFSGHQFPNYSSELNVNALLLGDSALYLCASSLGAAAYNQPQHFGDGTRLSIL.

This chain joins TRBV5-6 and TRBJ2-4; perhaps TRBD1 as D (6 bases). Germline V lookup: CDR1 SGHDT, CDR2 YYEEEE. Trimming removed 2 bases at V and 4 bases at J, with 10 bases between. This CDR3 contains 14 residues. The CDR3 loop is CASSFRTAKNIQYF. CDR3 DNA: TGTGCCAGCAGCTTCCGGACAGCAAAAAACATTCAGTACTTC.

This chain links TRBV27 with TRBJ2-2; tentatively, D is TRBD1 or TRBD2 (5 bases each). The V end was cut by 6 bases, the J end by 3 bases, with 14 bases between. The germline V gene has CDR1 MNHEY and CDR2 SMNVEV (reference sequence). This CDR3 has 15 amino acids. In DNA, the CDR3 is TGTGCCAGCAGGGACCGGGACCGATACACCGGGGAGCTGTTTTTT. Amino acid sequence: CASRDRDRYTGELFF.

This chain joins TRBV7-2 and TRBJ1-2; no clear D. The CDR3 length is 14 residues. In germline, CDR1 is SGHTA, CDR2 FQGNSA. The germline V and J ends were trimmed by 2 bases and 6 bases, with 13 bases remaining between them. The CDR3 nucleotides are TGTGCCAGCAGCTTATACCCGGGGAGTCATGGCTACACCTTC. It is translated as CASSLYPGSHGYTF.

This chain uses TRBV5-1 with TRBJ2-1, with D uncertain. Germline-derived CDR1 and CDR2 are SGHRS and YFSETQ. The CDR3 is 13 amino acids. The germline V and J ends were trimmed by 0 bases and 3 bases, with 4 bases remaining between them. The chain's CDR3 is CASSLGGYNEQFF. The DNA of the CDR3 is TGCGCCAGCAGCTTGGGGGGCTACAATGAGCAGTTCTTC. The full variable domain, rest sourced from reference TRBV5-1 and TRBJ2-1, is KAGVTQTPRYLIKTRGQQVTLSCSPISGHRSVSWYQQTPGQGLQFLFEYFSETQRNKGNFPGRFSGRQFSNSRSEMNVSTLELGDSALYLCASSLGGYNEQFFGPGTRLTVL.